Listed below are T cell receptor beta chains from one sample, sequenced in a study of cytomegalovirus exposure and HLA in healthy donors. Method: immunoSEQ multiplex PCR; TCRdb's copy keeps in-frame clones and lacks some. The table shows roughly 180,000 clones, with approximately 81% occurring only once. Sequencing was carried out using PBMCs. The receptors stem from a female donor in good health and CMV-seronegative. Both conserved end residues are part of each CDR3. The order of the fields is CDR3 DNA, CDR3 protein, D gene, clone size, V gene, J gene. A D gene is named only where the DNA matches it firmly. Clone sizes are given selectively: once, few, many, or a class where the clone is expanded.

DNA: TGTGCCAGCAGCTTGCAGTTTTCCGGGGGTATCGACGAGCAGTACTTC
CDR3: CASSLQFSGGIDEQYF
D: NA
size: few
V: TRBV7-6
J: TRBJ2-7

DNA: TGTGCCTGGAGTGGGGAGGACAGGGGGAGCTCCTACGAGCAGTACTTC
CDR3: CAWSGEDRGSSYEQYF
D: TRBD1
size: once
V: TRBV30
J: TRBJ2-7

DNA: TGTGCCAGCAGCTTAGTCGCGGGTAACACCGGGGAGCTGTTTTTT
CDR3: CASSLVAGNTGELFF
D: NA
size: few
V: TRBV7-8
J: TRBJ2-2

DNA: TGCGCCAGCAGCTTGACGGGGAACTACGAGCAGTACTTC
CDR3: CASSLTGNYEQYF
D: NA
size: NA
V: TRBV5-1
J: TRBJ2-7

DNA: TGTGCCAGCAGTGAAGCACGGTCCACAGTGCAGTTCTTC
CDR3: CASSEARSTVQFF
D: NA
size: once
V: TRBV6-1
J: TRBJ2-1

DNA: TGTGCCAGCAGTTTCTCCAGGGGGTTACACGAGCAGTACTTC
CDR3: CASSFSRGLHEQYF
D: TRBD1
size: NA
V: TRBV28
J: TRBJ2-7

DNA: TGTGCCAGCAGCTATAGCGTCCAAGAGACCCAGTACTTC
CDR3: CASSYSVQETQYF
D: NA
size: NA
V: TRBV7-2
J: TRBJ2-5

DNA: TGTGCCAGCAGCCAAGAGGGGGGGCGGGATAGCACTGAAGCTTTCTTT
CDR3: CASSQEGGRDSTEAFF
D: NA
size: NA
V: TRBV4-2
J: TRBJ1-1

DNA: TGCGCCAGCAGCATAACTAGCGGGGAAGAGACCCAGTACTTC
CDR3: CASSITSGEETQYF
D: TRBD2
size: NA
V: TRBV4-3
J: TRBJ2-5

DNA: TGTGCCAGCAGCTCCCTAGCGGGGGTTGGGGAGACCCAGTACTTC
CDR3: CASSSLAGVGETQYF
D: TRBD2
size: NA
V: TRBV7-9
J: TRBJ2-5

DNA: TGTGCCTGGGAAGGGACAGCCGGCGAGCAGTACTTC
CDR3: CAWEGTAGEQYF
D: TRBD1
size: few
V: TRBV30
J: TRBJ2-7

DNA: TGTGCCAGCTCGGGAAGCGGGAGTTATGAGACCCAGTACTTC
CDR3: CASSGSGSYETQYF
D: TRBD2
size: NA
V: TRBV25-1
J: TRBJ2-5